A single sample gave rise to the 8 T cell receptor beta chains below, sequenced in a study of CD8+CD57+ T cells in acquired aplastic anemia. Patients who underwent sequencing had shown CD8+CD57+ cell expansion by flow cytometry. Genomic DNA acted as the template from which TCR beta VDJ combination and CDR3 sequence profiling were carried out. TCRdb redid the calling of the reads with MiXCR, one entry per CDR3 protein. The data hold about 160,000 distinct CDR3 sequences, with 60% to 80% observed a single time. Sequenced: sorted CD4+, CD8+, or CD8+CD57+ T cells (not recorded which) from PBMCs. These receptors came from a human donor with aplastic anemia.

Here the CDR3 reads CAISDPDTGLHYGYTF. As DNA, the CDR3 is TGTGCCATCAGTGATCCCGACACCGGTCTCCACTATGGCTACACCTTC. The rearrangement links TRBV10-3 to TRBJ1-2, with no clear D. With 3 bases removed from V and 3 bases from J, the gap between germline ends came to 17 bases. Germline assignment: CDR1 ENHRY and CDR2 SYGVKD. This CDR3 is built from 16 residues.

The chain couples TRBV19 to TRBJ2-2; tentatively, D is TRBD1 or TRBD2 (5 bases each). CDR3 length equals 14 residues. V lost 7 bases, J lost 1 base, and 10 bases lay in between. Looked up from germline, CDR1 is LNHDA and CDR2 is SQIVND (reference sequence). DNA of the CDR3: TGTGCCAGTAAAGGGGACCTGAACACCGGGGAGCTGTTTTTT. It codes for CASKGDLNTGELFF.

V is TRBV7-6 and J is TRBJ1-2, with TRBD1 as a possible D gene (6 bases). There are 15 residues in the CDR3. V lost 3 bases and J lost 8, with 19 bases in between. Looked up from germline, CDR1 is SGHVS and CDR2 is FNYEAQ. The CDR3 sequence is CASSLDSTGPKGYTF. DNA of the CDR3: TGTGCCAGCAGCTTGGACTCGACAGGTCCCAAGGGCTACACCTTC.

The gene calls are TRBV20-1 and TRBJ1-2, with D possibly TRBD1 on 5 matching bases. V was cut by 6 bases and J by 6 bases, with 14 bases left in between. The germline gives CDR1 DFQATT, CDR2 SNEGSKA (reference sequence). The CDR3 length is 12 residues. This CDR3 reads CSARAPRDGYTF. The CDR3 DNA sequence: TGCAGTGCCAGGGCGCCGAGGGATGGCTACACCTTC.

The chain employs TRBV7-4 and TRBJ1-4; D possibly corresponds to TRBD1 (6 bases). V lost 2 bases to trimming and J lost 10 bases, with 23 bases between them. Germline V gene data show CDR1 as SGHVT and CDR2 as SQSDAQ. CDR3 length: 17 residues. The CDR3 sequence: CASSLSRDTEYVPKLFF. The CDR3, as DNA: TGTGCCAGCAGCTTAAGCCGGGACACGGAATATGTCCCAAAACTGTTTTTT.

This clonotype was picked up a small number of times. V gene TRBV12-3 or TRBV12-4 combines with J gene TRBJ1-6; 7 positions agree with TRBD1. The V and J ends lost 6 bases and 10 bases, in that order; junction bases with no gene match: 9. This CDR3 spans 14 amino acids. The CDR3 DNA reads as TGTGCCAGCAGCCTTACAGGGGATGAATCACCCCTCCACTTT. As protein: CASSLTGDESPLHF.

The rearrangement joins TRBV7-9 to TRBJ2-7; D could derive from TRBD1 or TRBD2 (5 bases each). There are 13 residues in the CDR3. CDR1 and CDR2 (germline): SEHNR, FQNEAQ (reference sequence). The V gene lost 5 bases and the J gene lost 4 bases, with 12 bases spanning the gap. The CDR3 sequence: CASSPPGAYEQYF. CDR3 nucleotide sequence: TGTGCCAGCAGCCCTCCCGGGGCTTACGAGCAGTACTTC.

This sequence joins TRBV7-3 and TRBJ1-1; TRBD1 might be the D (6 bases). The CDR3 consists of 13 residues. The V gene lost 3 bases and the J gene lost 7 bases, with 12 bases spanning the gap. CDR1 is SGHTA and CDR2 is FQGTGA in the germline V gene. CDR3 loop: CASSFSTGGEAFF. CDR3 sequence (DNA): TGTGCCAGCAGCTTCTCGACAGGAGGTGAAGCTTTCTTT.